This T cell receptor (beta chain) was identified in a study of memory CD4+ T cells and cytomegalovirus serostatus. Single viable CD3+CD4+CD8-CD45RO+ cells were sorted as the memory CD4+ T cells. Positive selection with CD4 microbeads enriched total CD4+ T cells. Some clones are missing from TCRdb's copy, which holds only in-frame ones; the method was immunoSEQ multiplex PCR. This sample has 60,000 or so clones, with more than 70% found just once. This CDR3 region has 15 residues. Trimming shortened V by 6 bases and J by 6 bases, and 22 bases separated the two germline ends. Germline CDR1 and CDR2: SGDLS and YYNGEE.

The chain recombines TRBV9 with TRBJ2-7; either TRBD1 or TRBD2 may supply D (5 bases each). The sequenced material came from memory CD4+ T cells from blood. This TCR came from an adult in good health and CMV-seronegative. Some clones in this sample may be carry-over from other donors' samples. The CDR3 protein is CASTPRGVGVGEQYF. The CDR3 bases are TGTGCCAGCACCCCTCGAGGGGTAGGGGTTGGCGAGCAGTACTTC.